The text below deals with one T cell receptor (beta chain). Its antigen is not yet known. No per-base quality is available; no much larger clone lies one base away. Using the deep immunoSEQ assay, TCR CDR3 regions were amplified from genomic DNA by multiplex PCR. For each cell subset, the extracted genomic DNA was distributed evenly across all wells of several immunoSEQ 96-well plates, and each plate served as one replicate. For sorted subsets, about 220 ng of genomic DNA, equivalent to around 31,000 T cell genomes, went into each replicate PCR. Purified libraries were quantified with a Qubit 3.0 fluorometer, sized on a Bioanalyzer 2100, and re-quantified with the KAPA Library Quantification kit. Every immunoSEQ 96-well plate was sequenced on a dedicated single-read 150-cycle Illumina NextSeq 550 flow cell. In the source study's methods: Because the immunoSEQ output held only junctional sequences and lacked quality scores, the filtering could not match the filtering applied to full-length reads. Sequences were annotated with PyIR, a Python wrapper for IgBLAST v1.9, using IMGT germline references to assign V/J genes and CDR3. Any read was removed if the V/J assignment was weak (E-value above 1e-6), the CDR3 was missing, or the read contained stop codons, out-of-frame junctions, or ambiguous translated residues. V3J clonotypes were defined as sequences sharing an identical inferred V gene, J gene, and CDR3 amino acid sequence. Percentage overlap between repertoires was computed as shared unique clonotypes divided by the size of the smaller repertoire. Repertoire richness was assessed with RTK rarefaction, the Chao1 estimator, and Recon v2.1 estimates of unobserved clonotypes. Generation probabilities were computed with OLGA for all TCRbeta clonotypes obtained by the gDNA method from a handful of donors. TCRdb retrieved this table from immuneACCESS and kept in-frame rearrangements only. Not all clones are present; in checked studies, unresolved V genes account for under half, and no reason is known for the remainder. V and J calls and clone size follow that table, whereas D and trimming were derived from the DNA. Within this sample are about 600,000 clones, with more than 95% of them counted one time only. 0.057% of the sample is in the top ten clones.

The record originates from a study of shared clonotypes between healthy human individuals (dated by TCRdb to the early 2020s). Concerning the study at large: The cohort included a few men and a couple of women between 18 and 49 years of age. For each donor, CD4 naive and CD4 memory were each run on three plates, CD8 naive on two plates, and CD8 memory on one plate. The study deeply sequenced blood TCR repertoires of five healthy adults to estimate repertoire size and the extent of clonotype sharing between individuals. To increase sequencing depth and limit assay-specific biases, TCR repertoire library preparation and sequencing were carried out by different laboratories using diverse techniques. Between about 0.8 and 9 billion PBMCs per donor were obtained by leukapheresis.

The donors were healthy, HIV-negative adults who had no recently reported acute infections or vaccinations. Only Caucasian adults living in Nashville, Tennessee, USA were represented among the donors. Magnetic negative selection was used to enrich CD4+ T cells, after which naive cells were positively selected on CD45RA and the negative fraction became the memory subset. After blood collection by leukapheresis, PBMCs were isolated using Ficoll-Histopaque density gradient centrifugation and then cryopreserved in the vapor phase of liquid nitrogen. Analytical flow cytometry was used to check the purity and quantity of every magnetically sorted T cell population. Genomic DNA was isolated from every sorted fraction and measured by UV absorbance on a Nanodrop 2000c. Study-wide conclusions, independent of this receptor: Incomplete sequencing was indicated by rarefaction of sorted-subset datasets, despite the large sequencing depth. Approximately 5% of naive CD4, 3.5% of naive CD8, about 2.1% of memory CD4, and roughly 0.4% of memory CD8 clonotypes were shared across four donors. Sampling was limited to blood, and TCR repertoires in tissue likely differ from TCR repertoires in blood. Estimated clonotype richness was generally larger for naive than for memory subsets. Compared with non-shared clonotypes, clonotypes shared by all four sorted-subset donors had higher generation probabilities. Pairwise subsampling indicated that sequencing depth was expected to affect the degree of clonotype sharing among donors. The small number of donors limited the genetic and exposure-history diversity represented.

Input material: naive CD4+ T cells sorted from blood. The sample's cell subset or site label, in plain terms: CD45RA+ positively selected. The TCR originated in a woman aged 30 to 39 in good health.

The nucleotides are TGCGCCTGCCGGGACAACCAAGAGACCCAGTACTTC. This is translated as CACRDNQETQYF. This sequence uses TRBV5-1 and TRBJ2-5; the D gene is possibly TRBD1, with 6 bases matching. The CDR3 goes from the cysteine to the phenylalanine over 12 residues. Here the CDR3 DNA is all that survives: 36 bases in frame from base 1. The germline V gene yields SGHRS for CDR1 and YFSETQ for CDR2. V was cut back by 10 bases and J by 0 bases, leaving a gap of 10 bases between them.